The 8 T cell receptor beta chains presented below share a single source sample, sequenced in a study of cytomegalovirus exposure and HLA in healthy donors. In the PCR, 60 Vbeta and 13 Jbeta primers were used. Generated by immunoSEQ multiplex PCR, the TCRdb table keeps only in-frame clones and is missing some. The sample records about 200,000 clones, approximately 78% being singletons. The sample was PBMCs. These receptor sequences come from a woman aged 40 to 49 in good health and CMV-seronegative.

This clone showed up just once. This chain uses TRBV29-1 with TRBJ1-1, with D possibly being TRBD1 (5 bases). Trimming took 7 bases from V and 1 from J, leaving 13 bases between them. This CDR3 comprises 13 residues. Germline CDR1 SQVTM, CDR2 ANQGSEA. CDR3 DNA: TGCAGCGCTCTGGGGCGGTCGAACACTGAAGCTTTCTTT. This encodes CSALGRSNTEAFF. Full variable domain (missing parts from reference TRBV29-1 and TRBJ1-1): SAVISQKPSRDICQRGTSLTIQCQVDSQVTMMFWYRQQPGQSLTLIATANQGSEATYESGFVIDKFPISRPNLTFSTLTVSNMSPEDSSIYLCSALGRSNTEAFFGQGTRLTVV.

The CDR3 protein is CASSELSGGQETQYF. DNA for the CDR3: TGCGCCAGCAGTGAGCTGTCCGGGGGCCAAGAGACCCAGTACTTC. The V call is TRBV10-1, the J call TRBJ2-5; tentatively, D is TRBD2 (6 bases). The CDR3 sequence is 15 residues long. Germline CDR1 is WNHNN and CDR2 is SYGVQD (reference sequence). V lost 2 bases to trimming and J lost 1 base, with 11 bases between them.

The V gene is TRBV27, the J gene TRBJ1-5; 11 nucleotides match TRBD1. Germline-derived CDR1 and CDR2 are MNHEY and SMNVEV (reference sequence). Germline trimming cut 6 bases from V and 6 bases from J; bases unmatched to any gene: 4. The CDR3 contains 14 residues. The CDR3, as DNA: TGTGCCAGCAGCCGGACAGGGGGCTCTCAGCCCCAGCATTTT. Residues: CASSRTGGSQPQHF.

The chain employs TRBV27 and TRBJ2-2, with D perhaps matching TRBD2 (7 bases). The CDR3 contains 19 residues. Between the trimmed V and J ends, which lost 4 bases and 3 bases, there was a span of 24 bases. The V gene's germline CDR1 is MNHEY and CDR2 SMNVEV (reference sequence). CDR3 nucleotides: TGTGCCAGCAGTTCCCGCGAAGGGGGGGCGCTTGCGTACACCGGGGAGCTGTTTTTT. It specifies CASSSREGGALAYTGELFF.

J is TRBJ2-7 and V is TRBV7-9; TRBD2 agrees at 12 bases. The CDR3 sequence is 15 residues long. CDR1 and CDR2 from the germline V gene are SEHNR and FQNEAQ (reference sequence). Unmatched junction bases numbered 5, after V lost 1 base and J lost 7 bases. The CDR3 nucleotides read TGTGCCAGCAGCTTAGTGACTAGCGGGGGAGTAGAGCAGTACTTC. It translates to CASSLVTSGGVEQYF.

CDR3 loop: CASSPLPGQGNEQFF. CDR3 nucleotides: TGTGCCAGCAGTCCCCTCCCCGGACAGGGGAATGAGCAGTTCTTC. The rearrangement uses TRBV28 and TRBJ2-1; the match to TRBD1 covers 9 bases. Germline V gene lookup returns CDR1 MDHEN and CDR2 SYDVKM. Trimming at V came to 5 bases and at J to 7 bases, leaving 9 bases not matched to a gene. The CDR3 is made up of 15 amino acids.

This sequence joins TRBV28 and TRBJ2-3; D may be TRBD2 (5 bases). The ends were cut back, 0 bases at V and 4 bases at J, with 14 bases in the middle. From germline, CDR1 is MDHEN and CDR2 SYDVKM. There are 16 residues in the CDR3. As DNA, the CDR3 is TGTGCCAGCAGTTTATGGGGGAGTGCAAGCGCAGATACGCAGTATTTT. This codes for CASSLWGSASADTQYF.

In this sample, this clone turned up a few times. V and J are TRBV21-1 and TRBJ2-1; the table's D gene call, TRBD2, was not cross checked with the DNA. TRBV21-1 constitutes a pseudogene. This CDR3 is 15 amino acids long. DNA for the CDR3: TGTGCCAGCAGCAAAGGCCTAGAGGGATACAATGAGCAGTTCTTC. It translates to CASSKGLEGYNEQFF.